These 27 T cell receptor beta chains originate from one sample sequenced in a study of blood T cell repertoires in COVID-19. Only in-frame clones appear in the TCRdb table, and some are missing; sequencing was by immunoSEQ multiplex PCR. This table has about 280,000 clones, approximately 86% appearing once. Specimen: peripheral blood. These receptors were collected from a woman aged 25 to 39 who had recovered from COVID-19.

The CDR3 reads CASSPRDSPYEQYF. CDR3 sequence (DNA): TGTGCCAGCAGCCCGAGGGACAGTCCCTACGAGCAGTACTTC. The chain carries TRBV5-4 and TRBJ2-7, with 7 bases matching TRBD1. V was pared by 4 bases and J by 2 bases, with 6 bases of the junction left unmatched. CDR1 SGHNT and CDR2 YYREEE come from the germline V gene (reference sequence). This CDR3 region has 14 residues.

The chain carries TRBV11-2 and TRBJ2-1; no definite D call. With 1 base removed from V and 6 bases from J, the gap between germline ends came to 16 bases. This CDR3 has 16 amino acids. CDR1 and CDR2 from the germline V gene are SGHAT and FQNNGV. CDR3 loop: CASSLGRVLSGNEQFF. As DNA, the CDR3 is TGTGCCAGCAGCTTAGGTCGGGTCCTCAGTGGCAATGAGCAGTTCTTC.

The chain employs TRBV15 and TRBJ2-5, with D perhaps TRBD1 (6 bases). CDR1 is LNHNV and CDR2 is YYDKDF in the germline V gene (reference sequence). There are 15 residues in the CDR3. Trimming cost V 2 bases and J 4 bases, with 14 bases left between them. The CDR3 sequence is CATSRPQGSGETQYF. The CDR3 DNA reads as TGTGCCACCAGCAGACCACAGGGTAGTGGAGAGACCCAGTACTTC.

The chain carries TRBV6-1 and TRBJ1-2; D is undetermined. This CDR3 spans 13 amino acids. V was cut by 5 bases and J by 8 bases, with 15 bases left in between. Germline V lookup: CDR1 MNHNS, CDR2 SASEGT. DNA for the CDR3: TGTGCCAGCAGTTCTTGGCCTTCAGGCGGCTACACCTTC. Protein sequence: CASSSWPSGGYTF.

The chain employs TRBV6-6 and TRBJ2-7; a possible D gene is TRBD1 (5 bases). Looked up from germline, CDR1 is MNHNY and CDR2 is SVGAGI (reference sequence). The V and J ends lost 8 bases and 1 base respectively, with 12 bases between them. This CDR3 spans 13 amino acids. CDR3 sequence (DNA): TGTGCCAGCCTGGGGCCGGAATCCTACGAGCAGTACTTC. Translated: CASLGPESYEQYF.

The V gene is TRBV5-1, the J gene TRBJ2-5, with a tentative D call TRBD2 (5 bases). The CDR3 is made up of 13 amino acids. V was pared by 0 bases and J by 5 bases, with 8 bases between. CDR1 SGHRS and CDR2 YFSETQ come from the germline V gene. The CDR3, as DNA: TGCGCCAGCAGCTTGGGGGAGTTTGAGACCCAGTACTTC. This gives the protein CASSLGEFETQYF.

J is TRBJ2-5 and V is TRBV19, with 12 positions matching TRBD1. The germline CDR1 and CDR2 sequences are LNHDA and SQIVND (reference sequence). The CDR3 extends over 14 amino acids. Trimming removed 4 bases from V and 5 bases from J; junction bases left unmatched: 2. The CDR3 region is CASSRGQGAETQYF. As DNA, the CDR3 is TGTGCCAGTAGTAGGGGACAGGGGGCCGAGACCCAGTACTTC.

J is TRBJ2-7 and V is TRBV6-1; D may be TRBD1 (5 bases). The CDR3 spans 15 residues. Germline CDR1 MNHNS, CDR2 SASEGT. V was cut by 3 bases and J by 0 bases, with 12 bases left in between. The CDR3: CASSEWTTYSYEQYF. The CDR3 coding sequence is TGTGCCAGCAGTGAGTGGACAACTTACTCCTACGAGCAGTACTTC.

This clone has a handful of counts. The J gene is TRBJ1-1, the V gene TRBV7-9; unclear D gene. The CDR3 extends over 12 amino acids. V was cut by 8 bases and J by 7 bases, with 14 bases left in between. From germline, CDR1 is SEHNR and CDR2 FQNEAQ (reference sequence). The CDR3 region has the DNA TGTGCCAGCGATCCTGAGAAGCATGAAGCTTTCTTT. It translates to CASDPEKHEAFF.

The genes are TRBV6-5 and TRBJ2-1; 7 bases align to TRBD1. The CDR3 covers 11 residues. Germline loops: CDR1 MNHEY, CDR2 SVGAGI. Germline trimming cut 10 bases from V and 10 bases from J; bases unmatched to any gene: 7. CDR3 nucleotide sequence: TGTGCCACTTACAGGGGAGCCGAGCAGTTCTTC. Translation gives CATYRGAEQFF.

This chain joins TRBV2 and TRBJ2-6; no definite D call. Trimming cost V 11 bases and J 6 bases, with 8 bases left between them. CDR3 length: 11 residues. The germline V gene encodes CDR1 SNHLY and CDR2 FYNNEI. DNA of the CDR3: TGTGCCGTGATAGTGGCCAACGTCCTGACTTTC. This encodes CAVIVANVLTF.

The rearrangement uses TRBV3-1 (or the pseudogene TRBV3-2) and TRBJ1-2; D is unresolved. CDR3 length equals 12 residues. Per germline, CDR1 LGHDT and CDR2 YNNKEL (reference sequence). V lost 2 bases to trimming and J lost 11 bases, with 12 bases between them. The CDR3 DNA reads TGTGCCAGCAGCCAACAAAGCCGGGTGTACACCTTC. Translated, it gives CASSQQSRVYTF.

V is TRBV4-3 and J is TRBJ2-1, with TRBD2 matching 15 bases. This CDR3 region has 16 residues. Germline V gives CDR1 LGHNA, CDR2 YSLEER. After removal of 5 bases from V and 7 bases from J, the junction contained 6 bases not matched to a gene. The CDR3 region has the DNA TGCGCCAGCAGCTGGAACGGACTAGCGGGAGGGAATGAGCAGTTCTTC. Translating gives CASSWNGLAGGNEQFF.

The rearrangement joins TRBV7-3 to TRBJ1-5, with D unclear. This CDR3 comprises 13 residues. Deletions cut 0 bases from V and 8 bases from J, with 8 bases between. Germline assignment: CDR1 SGHTA and CDR2 FQGTGA. The CDR3 nucleotides are TGTGCCAGCAGCTTAACACCGGGTAAGCCCCAGCATTTT. The encoded protein is CASSLTPGKPQHF.

The chain links TRBV10-2 to TRBJ2-1; 13 nucleotides line up with TRBD2. Germline assignment: CDR1 WSHSY and CDR2 SAAADI. The CDR3 loop spans 15 amino acids. V was pared by 6 bases and J by 4 bases, with 3 bases of the junction left unmatched. This CDR3 is CASRSGLAGYNEQFF. The CDR3 DNA is TGCGCCAGCAGGTCGGGACTAGCGGGGTACAATGAGCAGTTCTTC.

The V and J genes are TRBV7-2 and TRBJ1-5, with D uncertain. Trimming cost V 1 base and J 4 bases, with 11 bases left between them. CDR1 is SGHTA and CDR2 is FQGNSA in the germline V gene. This CDR3 is 15 amino acids long. DNA for the CDR3: TGTGCCAGCAGCTTAGTCGCAGGTGCTAATCAGCCCCAGCATTTT. It specifies CASSLVAGANQPQHF.

This rearrangement joins TRBV9 to TRBJ2-1; 8 nucleotides align to TRBD2. Germline CDR1 and CDR2: SGDLS and YYNGEE. The ends lost 0 bases at V and 10 bases at J; junction bases unmatched: 12. The CDR3 sequence is 16 residues long. In DNA form, the CDR3 reads TGTGCCAGCAGCGTAGGTTTAAACCGGGAGGGTGGGGAGCAGTTCTTC. This encodes CASSVGLNREGGEQFF.

The chain joins TRBV21-1 to TRBJ1-2. TRBV21-1 is a listed pseudogene. This CDR3 is built from 15 residues. In nucleotides, the CDR3 is TGTGCCAGCAGCCTCTTCCCTTCGGCTAACTATGGCTACACCTTC. Protein product: CASSLFPSANYGYTF.

The sample holds one count of this clone. This chain links TRBV29-1 with TRBJ2-7; TRBD1 might be the D (6 bases). V lost 5 bases and J lost 2, with 16 bases in between. Germline CDR1 and CDR2: SQVTM and ANQGSEA. This CDR3 is 14 amino acids long. This chain's CDR3 is CSVLARGQPYEQYF. The CDR3 coding sequence is TGCAGCGTTCTTGCCCGTGGACAGCCCTACGAGCAGTACTTC.

The chain carries TRBV5-1 and TRBJ1-1, with D unclear. The CDR3 has 16 residues. Per the germline V gene, CDR1 is SGHRS and CDR2 is YFSETQ. V was shortened by 0 bases and J by 0 bases, with 12 bases between the two germline ends. The CDR3 loop is CASSLDIRELNTEAFF. The CDR3 DNA reads TGCGCCAGCAGCTTGGATATTCGGGAGTTGAACACTGAAGCTTTCTTT.

The V gene is TRBV6-2 or TRBV6-3, the J gene TRBJ1-1; D remains unclear. Trimming shortened V by 5 bases and J by 2 bases, and 9 bases separated the two germline ends. CDR1 MNHEY and CDR2 SVGEGT come from the germline V gene. The CDR3 consists of 13 residues. The chain's CDR3 is CASSILSNTEAFF. Written as DNA, the CDR3 is TGTGCCAGCAGTATTCTTAGTAACACTGAAGCTTTCTTT.

V usage is TRBV5-6 and J usage is TRBJ2-7, with D perhaps matching TRBD2 (5 bases). This CDR3 comprises 16 residues. Trimming pared 6 bases from V and 4 bases from J, leaving 23 bases between. Germline CDR1 reads SGHDT; CDR2 reads YYEEEE. The CDR3 is CASTIKAYRDRYEQYF. CDR3 in DNA: TGTGCCAGCACTATTAAAGCCTACCGGGATCGGTACGAGCAGTACTTC.

The chain employs TRBV29-1 and TRBJ2-2; no firm D call. CDR3 length: 13 residues. Germline V lookup: CDR1 SQVTM, CDR2 ANQGSEA. Trimming stripped 2 bases from V and 4 bases from J, with 8 bases between. CDR3 residues: CSVEPRITGELFF. Written as DNA, the CDR3 is TGCAGCGTTGAACCGAGGATCACCGGGGAGCTGTTTTTT.

The V gene is TRBV5-5, the J gene TRBJ1-2, with D tentatively TRBD1 (6 bases). The length of the CDR3 is 15 residues. Germline values: CDR1 SGHKS, CDR2 YYEKEE (reference sequence). V lost 1 base and J 0 bases, leaving 10 bases between the germline ends. The CDR3 spells CASSLTGRANYGYTF. In DNA, the CDR3 is TGTGCCAGCAGCTTGACAGGGCGAGCTAACTATGGCTACACCTTC.

V usage is TRBV29-1 and J usage is TRBJ2-7; 7 nucleotides agree with TRBD1. The CDR3 runs to 13 residues. Unmatched junction bases numbered 6, after V lost 3 bases and J lost 4 bases. Germline-derived CDR1 and CDR2 are SQVTM and ANQGSEA. The CDR3 DNA is TGCAGCGTTGATCTGGGACAGCATTACGAGCAGTACTTC. This sequence encodes CSVDLGQHYEQYF.

The chain couples TRBV18 to TRBJ1-1; weak D call: TRBD1 (5 bases). The CDR3 totals 12 residues. V lost 10 bases and J 7 bases, leaving 16 bases between the germline ends. Germline CDR1 and CDR2: KGHSH and LQKENI. CDR3: CAIATVTGEAFF. CDR3 coding DNA: TGTGCCATCGCGACAGTAACGGGTGAAGCTTTCTTT.

V and J are TRBV18 and TRBJ1-3, with D perhaps TRBD1 (5 bases). CDR1 and CDR2 (germline): KGHSH, LQKENI. V shed 3 bases and J shed 4 bases, with 16 bases lying between them. The CDR3 has 16 amino acids. CDR3 bases: TGTGCCAGCTCACCTACGGCCGGAGGGGTAGGAAACACCATATATTTT. It codes for CASSPTAGGVGNTIYF.